A selection of T cell receptor beta chains follows, all from one sample in a study of T cell clonotyping in hematopoietic cell transplantation. Only in-frame clones appear in the TCRdb table, and some are missing; sequencing was by immunoSEQ multiplex PCR. This sample has some 3,300 clones, with nearly 97% found just once. Sequences were derived from peripheral blood mononuclear cells, sampled before stem cell transplant. These receptors originate from a woman between 50 and 59 years old with chronic myeloid leukemia. Some clones in this sample may be carry-over from other donors' samples. Each CDR3 is given with its conserved first and last residue. D genes are given only for firm matches. Part of the rows lack a size; the others show once, few, many or a class for expanded clones.

>TRBJ1-5|TRBV7-6|NA|NA
TGTGCCAGCAGCTTAATACGGGGGAAAGGTGGGCCCCAGCATTTT
CASSLIRGKGGPQHF
>TRBJ1-2|TRBV9|NA|NA
TGTGCCAGCAGCGTGGGCAGCCCCTATGGCTACACCTTC
CASSVGSPYGYTF
>TRBJ2-7|TRBV2|TRBD1|NA
TGTGCCAGCCTGCTGGCAGGGGGCTCCGAGCAGTACTTC
CASLLAGGSEQYF
>TRBJ2-5|TRBV28|NA|NA
TGTGCCAGCAGTCCGGGGGGCCTGTGGGAGACCCAGTACTTC
CASSPGGLWETQYF
>TRBJ2-2|TRBV4-1|TRBD2|NA
TGCGCCAGCAGCCAAGAAGCGGGAGGCAACACCGGGGAGCTGTTTTTT
CASSQEAGGNTGELFF
>TRBJ1-6|TRBV9|NA|NA
TGTGCCAGCTCGACCCCAAATTCACCCCTCCACTTT
CASSTPNSPLHF
>TRBJ2-1|TRBV5-4|NA|NA
TGTGCCAGCAGCTTGGGAGGGAGCTCCTACAATGAGCAGTTCTTC
CASSLGGSSYNEQFF
>TRBJ1-1|TRBV18|NA|NA
TGTGCCAGCTCACCTCTGGACAGCGGAGACACTGAAGCTTTCTTT
CASSPLDSGDTEAFF
>TRBJ1-1|TRBV5-1|NA|NA
TGCGCCAGCAGCTTGGTCGTGAACACTGAAGCTTTCTTT
CASSLVVNTEAFF
>TRBJ2-1|TRBV25-1|TRBD1|NA
TGTGCCAGCAGTTCGGACAGGGAGGAGCAGTTCTTC
CASSSDREEQFF
>TRBJ2-2|TRBV7-6|TRBD1|NA
TGTGCCAGCAGGTTGGGTGTCGGGACAGGGGGCCGGCGCACCGGGGAGCTGTTTTTT
CASRLGVGTGGRRTGELFF
>TRBJ1-3|TRBV14|NA|NA
TGTGCCAGCAGCAATAGGCTCCCGAGCTCTGGAAACACCATATATTTT
CASSNRLPSSGNTIYF
>TRBJ2-5|TRBV7-3|TRBD2|NA
TGTGCCAGCAGCCCGACCGGGACTAGAGGTTTTGAGACCCAGTACTTC
CASSPTGTRGFETQYF
>TRBJ2-3|TRBV6-5|NA|NA
TGTGCCAGCAGTTGGATGGCGGGAACCACAGATACGCAGTATTTT
CASSWMAGTTDTQYF
>TRBJ1-1|TRBV19|NA|NA
TGTGCCAGTAGGAAGGGACCCAACACTGAAGCTTTCTTT
CASRKGPNTEAFF
>TRBJ1-1|TRBV30|NA|NA
TGTGCCTGGAGTGTTGGGGCAGGAAACTACGCTGAAGCTTTCTTT
CAWSVGAGNYAEAFF
>TRBJ2-1|TRBV7-9|NA|NA
TGTGCCAGCAGCTTAACCGCCGCCTACAATGAGCAGTTCTTC
CASSLTAAYNEQFF
>TRBJ2-1|TRBV19|TRBD1|NA
TGTGCCAGTAGTATGGGTGGGGACAGCTCCTACAATGAGCAGTTCTTC
CASSMGGDSSYNEQFF
>TRBJ2-2|TRBV2|NA|NA
TGTGCCAGCAGGAAAGGGGGGTCTGGCCCTAGGCACGGGGAGCTGTTTTTT
CASRKGGSGPRHGELFF
>TRBJ2-7|TRBV5-1|NA|NA
TGCGCCAGCAGCTTGGTTATGGGGGGCCAAAGTTACGAGCAGTACTTC
CASSLVMGGQSYEQYF
>TRBJ2-1|TRBV19|NA|NA
TGTGCCAGTAGTATGATGGGCAGTAAGTTCGATGAGCAGTTCTTC
CASSMMGSKFDEQFF
>TRBJ1-2|TRBV7-3|NA|NA
TGTGCCAGCAGCCCCGGGGCAGGGGAAGGCTACACCTTC
CASSPGAGEGYTF
>TRBJ1-2|TRBV7-9|NA|NA
TGTGCCAGCAGCTTAGGTTATGGGGTCTATGGCTACACCTTC
CASSLGYGVYGYTF
>TRBJ1-4|TRBV6-1|TRBD1|NA
TGTGCCATCACGCCTGACAGGGCGCGCCTCATGAAACTGTTTTTT
CAITPDRARLMKLFF
>TRBJ1-1|TRBV27|NA|NA
TGTGCCAGCACTCCAGCACCGGGGACGGTTGAAGCTTTCTTT
CASTPAPGTVEAFF
>TRBJ2-5|TRBV9|NA|NA
TGTGCCAGCAGCACCTCGGGGTGGGAGACCCAGTACTTC
CASSTSGWETQYF
>TRBJ2-1|TRBV27|NA|NA
TGTGCCAGCAGGCCGGGAGTTTACGACAATGAGCAGTTCTTC
CASRPGVYDNEQFF
>TRBJ2-7|TRBV13|TRBD1|NA
TGTGCCAGCAGCTTAAAACCGGGACAGGGGTACGAGCAGTACTTC
CASSLKPGQGYEQYF
>TRBJ1-1|TRBV16|NA|NA
TGTGCCAGCAGTCTAAACGACGGGTGGAACACTGAAGCTTTCTTT
CASSLNDGWNTEAFF
>TRBJ2-1|TRBV30|TRBD2|NA
TGTGCCTCGTCGGGGGGAAATGAGCAGTTCTTC
CASSGGNEQFF
>TRBJ1-2|TRBV7-9|NA|NA
TGTGCCAGCAGTTACGCGTCAGGGTCCTATGGCTACACCTTC
CASSYASGSYGYTF
>TRBJ1-2|TRBV7-9|NA|NA
TGTGCCAGCAGCTTAGGTTATGGAGTCTATGGCTACACCTTC
CASSLGYGVYGYTF
>TRBJ2-7|TRBV14|TRBD1|NA
TGTGCCAGCAGCCGCTTGAATACAGGGGGCGAATTGACGAAGGAGCAGTACTTC
CASSRLNTGGELTKEQYF
>TRBJ2-1|TRBV27|TRBD2|NA
TGTGCCAGCTCCCCGGGTAGCGGGAGTAGCGAGCAGTTCTTC
CASSPGSGSSEQFF
>TRBJ1-2|TRBV20-1|NA|NA
TGCAGTGCCTTTGCTTATGGCTACACCTTC
CSAFAYGYTF
>TRBJ2-7|TRBV28|TRBD2|NA
TGTGCCAGCAGTTCGATAGCGGGAGTCTGGGACGAGCAGTACTTC
CASSSIAGVWDEQYF
>TRBJ1-3|TRBV27|NA|NA
TGTGCCAGCAGTTCCCGGTCCTCTGGAAACACCATATATTTT
CASSSRSSGNTIYF
>TRBJ2-7|TRBV13|TRBD2|NA
TGTGCCAGCAGCCAGGGACTAGCGGGGTGGGAGCAGTACTTC
CASSQGLAGWEQYF
>TRBJ1-2|TRBV14|NA|NA
TGTGCCAGCAGCCAACAGGTGGTGGATGGCTACACCTTC
CASSQQVVDGYTF
>TRBJ1-3|TRBV2|NA|NA
TGTGCCAGCCACGGGAAGAGCTCTGGAAACACCATATATTTT
CASHGKSSGNTIYF
>TRBJ2-7|TRBV30|NA|NA
TGTGCCTGGAGTGTATTTGGGGGGTCCAGCTACGAGCAGTACTTC
CAWSVFGGSSYEQYF
>TRBJ1-1|TRBV18|NA|NA
TGTGCCAGCTCACCATTCGGCATGAACACTGAAGCTTTCTTT
CASSPFGMNTEAFF
>TRBJ1-1|TRBV6-5|NA|NA
TGTGCCAGCAGTACCATGAACACTGAAGCTTTCTTT
CASSTMNTEAFF
>TRBJ2-7|TRBV5-1|NA|once
TGCGCCAGCAGCCCCGACTTCTACGAGCAGTACTTC
CASSPDFYEQYF
>TRBJ1-2|TRBV19|NA|NA
TGTGCCACTGAGGCCTATGGCTACACCTTC
CATEAYGYTF
>TRBJ1-5|TRBV6-1|NA|once
TGTGCCAGCAGTGAAGCTACAACACCGGGCAATCAGCCCCAGCATTTT
CASSEATTPGNQPQHF
>TRBJ1-1|TRBV5-1|NA|once
TGCGCCAGCAGCTTAATTGCAGGGAACACTGAAGCTTTCTTT
CASSLIAGNTEAFF
>TRBJ2-7|TRBV28|TRBD2|NA
TGTGCCAGCAGTTTATTGGGTAGCGGGAGGGCCTCGAAGGGGGAGCAGTACTTC
CASSLLGSGRASKGEQYF